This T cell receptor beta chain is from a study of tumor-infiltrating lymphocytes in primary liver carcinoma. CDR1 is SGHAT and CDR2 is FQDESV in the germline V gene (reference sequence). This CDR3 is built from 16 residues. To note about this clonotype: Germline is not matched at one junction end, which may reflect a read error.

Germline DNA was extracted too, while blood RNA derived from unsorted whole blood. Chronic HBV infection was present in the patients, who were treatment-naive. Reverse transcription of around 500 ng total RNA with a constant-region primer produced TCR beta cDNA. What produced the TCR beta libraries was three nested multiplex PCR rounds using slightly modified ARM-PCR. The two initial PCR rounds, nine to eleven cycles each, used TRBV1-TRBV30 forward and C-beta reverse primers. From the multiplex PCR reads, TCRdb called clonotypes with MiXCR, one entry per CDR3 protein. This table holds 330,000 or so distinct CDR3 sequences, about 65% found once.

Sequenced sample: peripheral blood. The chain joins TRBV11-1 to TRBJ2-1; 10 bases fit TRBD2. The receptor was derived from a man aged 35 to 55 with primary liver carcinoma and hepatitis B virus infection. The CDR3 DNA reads TGTGCCGGCAGCGTGGGACTAGCGAACTCCTACAATGAGCAGTTCTTC. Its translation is CAGSVGLANSYNEQFF. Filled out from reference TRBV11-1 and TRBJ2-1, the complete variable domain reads EAEVAQSPRYKITEKSQAVAFWCDPISGHATLYWYRQILGQGPELLVQFQDESVVDDSQLPKDRFSAERLKGVDSTLKIQPAELGDSAMYLCAGSVGLANSYNEQFFGPGTRLTVL.